This T cell receptor beta chain was sequenced in a study of T cell responses to AZD1222 COVID-19 vaccine. Study conclusions and caveats: Seropositive AZD1222 recipients at baseline numbered only 5 to 7.

Libraries were prepared by immunoSEQ multiplex PCR; TCRdb keeps only in-frame clonotypes and omits some of them. Here the sample spans 120,000 or so clones, around 89% being singletons. As for this clone: The antigen is undetermined.

The sequence was obtained from an adult in good health. This sample comprised peripheral blood, obtained on day 0 of AZD1222 vaccination.

The CDR3 loop reads CAISVGAGGDEQYF. CDR3 bases: TGTGCCATCAGTGTTGGGGCAGGGGGCGACGAGCAGTACTTC. V gene TRBV10-3 combines with J gene TRBJ2-7; 8 nucleotides align to TRBD1. The V segment lost 4 bases and the J segment 5 bases; nucleotides outside the gene matches: 7. This CDR3 has 14 residues. Germline V gene lookup returns CDR1 ENHRY and CDR2 SYGVKD.